This TCR beta chain was retrieved from a study of cytomegalovirus exposure and HLA in healthy donors (dated by TCRdb to about 2017). At the level of the whole study: In an earlier analysis of fewer than 750 of the donors, 276 Gb of sequence data and some 120 million unique TCR beta sequences from roughly 190 million T cells were reported. The study was designed to test whether signatures of past pathogen exposure could be identified by cataloging public T cell receptors. The number of typed donors differed by locus: about 620-640 for A, B, C, DRB1 and DQB1; some 500 for DQA1; 606 for DPA1; and roughly 470 for DPB1. To predict cytomegalovirus infection status, the study brought together high-throughput TCR immunosequencing, statistical association of individual TCRs with disease status, and machine learning. Both class I and class II loci were covered by HLA typing, at four-digit resolution. Among about 400 genotyped donors of the cohort, an average of approximately 220,000 unique TCR beta nucleotide sequences was sequenced per donor, of which about 20% were non-productive. A later analysis re-examined previously published TCR beta repertoires from 610 or so donors and added high-resolution HLA genotyping to investigate patterns of TCR occurrence. Donor age, sex, ethnicity and CMV serostatus were compiled alongside the repertoire data. The later analysis used no new phenotypic data to find candidate immune exposures, relying instead on TCR beta sequences and their occurrence across donors. The study used immunosequencing to profile the T cell repertoires of some 600 subjects and linked those repertoires to cytomegalovirus serostatus. All discovery cohort repertoires had been generated on a single sequencing platform. A later genetic analysis used genome-wide SNP genotypes for 398 of the 666 donors, treating that subset as a discovery cohort. A separate validation cohort of roughly 130 different subjects was used in addition to the approximately 670-subject first cohort. Several DR-DQ haplotypes were handled as single units for association and clustering because linkage in the cohort was strong. Of the roughly 400 genotyped donors, 65% to 90% fell in the genetic ancestry cluster associated with self-reported Caucasian donors. About 280 gigabases of sequencing data and 78 million or so unique TCR sequences were included in an early release covering 550 to 800 HLA-typed donors. An earlier analysis of roughly 580 of the donors used high-throughput TCR beta sequencing to judge whether each TCR beta V gene segment behaved as functional or pseudogenic.

Comments on this clone: Its antigen remains unidentified. Base-call qualities are not available, and no considerably larger clone is one nucleotide away.

The library was generated by the immunoSEQ multiplex PCR assay. The multiplex PCR relied on a mix of 60 forward primers for TCR Vbeta segments and 13 reverse primers for TCR Jbeta segments. The CDR3 region of rearranged TCR beta genes was amplified from genomic DNA with a multiplex PCR assay. The Illumina HiSeq System was used to sequence the amplified TCR beta libraries as 87-base-pair reads. From the authors' description of their analysis: Across the roughly 670 repertoires, a later analysis counted around 80 million unique TCR beta chains, some 11 million of which were shared by at least two donors. Raw reads were error-corrected and collapsed into unique sequences by a nearest-neighbor algorithm in which closely related sequences were merged to remove PCR and sequencing errors. To assign V, D and J gene segments, CDR3 sequences were aligned to IMGT reference sequences. For a sequence to be retained, at least a six-nucleotide match to both a V gene segment and a J gene segment was required. Rearrangements were called productive when the CDR3 lacked stop codons and stayed in frame with V and J; all others were non-productive. Following IMGT convention, CDR3 was defined as the stretch from the second conserved V-encoded cysteine up to the conserved J-encoded phenylalanine. In an earlier analysis of around 570 of the donors, sequences lacking an unambiguous match to a single V gene segment were excluded. In an earlier analysis of approximately 560 of the donors, a V segment was called functional when productive rearrangements were above 56.7%, and segregating when the standard deviation between donors exceeded 5%. To diagnose cytomegalovirus status from the catalog of TCR beta chain sequences, a statistical classification framework was built. A later analysis assigned V and J genes by comparing TCR nucleotide sequences with IMGT/GENE-DB human TR gene sequences. A later analysis assigned CDR3 sequences and most-parsimonious VDJ recombination scenarios with the TCRdist pipeline. In a later analysis, each TCR beta chain was defined by its CDR3 amino acid sequence together with its V-gene family, and reads lacking a unique V-gene family were excluded. A later analysis removed over 500 highly shared, low-generation-probability nucleotide sequences to deal with suspected cross-contamination and a sequencing artifact. In a later analysis, a clonal expansion index was calculated for each public chain from normalized within-repertoire ranks of inferred template counts. A later analysis computed generation probabilities with a VDJ recombination model fitted to out-of-frame rearrangements, and checked the results against IGoR. A later analysis scored TCR-TCR, TCR-HLA and TCR-CMV co-occurrence with hypergeometric tests, applying a repertoire-size bias correction to TCR pairs. False discovery rates were estimated in a later analysis by permuting HLA or CMV assignments 20 times. In a later analysis, co-occurring TCRs were grouped with DBSCAN, and TCRdist sequence similarity was added when clustering was performed within HLA-allele-positive subsets. Co-occurrence clustering excluded repertoires with fewer than 30,000 or more than 120,000 public chains, plus five with anomalous nucleotide sharing. The table was pulled from immuneACCESS by TCRdb, which kept in-frame rearrangements only. Such tables lose some clones; where checked, under half of the loss comes from unresolved V genes, and the rest has no known cause. V, J and clone size were drawn from that table, and D and trimming were deduced from the DNA. The sample profile shows about 180,000 clones; around 82% of them were found once. Together, the top ten hold under 2.5% of the sample.

The cohort comprised hundreds of healthy bone marrow donors. At the time of sampling, every cohort member was nominally healthy, though immune exposures that went unrecorded were likely present. The donor was CMV seropositive and belonged to the group of 270 or so seropositive cohort members. A peripheral blood sample was provided by each donor, and peripheral blood mononuclear cells were used for TCR beta sequencing. Genomic DNA was extracted from the blood cell samples with the Qiagen DNeasy Blood Extraction Kit. The CDR3 holds 13 amino acids from the cysteine to the phenylalanine. Of the read, only the CDR3 DNA is kept; its 39 bases are in frame from base 1. Taken from the germline V gene, the CDR1 and CDR2 loops are SGHVS and FQNEAQ. The V end loses 3 bases and the J end loses 1 base, and a stretch of 6 bases separates them. Beyond this particular receptor, the publication reports: In a later genetic analysis, fewer N-insertions in productive TCRs were reported among donors in an Asian-associated ancestry cluster than the roughly 700-donor mean. The cohort was sequenced for TCR beta chains only, and without alpha or paired-chain data the features that could be detected were limited. Linkage disequilibrium might explain the correlated functional status among segregating V segments, but an unknown experimental factor could not be ruled out. In a later analysis, TCR association rates were found to vary across HLA loci, with the most associated TCRs seen for DRB1 alleles and the fewest for HLA-C alleles. Broadly in line with IMGT annotations, most TCR beta V segments showed up in productive rearrangements about 90% or about 30% of the time in an earlier analysis of some 590 of the donors. A further reported finding was that TCR beta sequences accurately predicted the HLA-A and HLA-B alleles for most subjects in the first cohort. A cluster of highly shared sequence variants was judged likely to represent a technical artifact of the sequencing pipeline. The only immune exposure information available for the cohort was CMV serostatus. Because some donors lacked HLA typing at each locus, the association tests relied only on the typed subset. A later analysis associated 16,951 TCR beta sequences with specific HLA alleles at a false discovery rate of 0.05. In vitro tests confirmed that a few of the cytomegalovirus-associated TCR beta chains recognize cytomegalovirus antigens. Roughly uniform sequencing depth across donors was assumed in presence/absence analyses, although this assumption may not hold. Assigning TCR associations to individual alleles was difficult when HLA alleles, especially DR and DQ, strongly co-occurred. V-gene and J-gene trimming of TCR beta chains was associated with a missense DCLRE1C variant in a later genetic analysis, and the association was replicated in an independent cohort. The authors suggested that the approach could potentially be generalized to other disease states and immunological phenotypes. The classifier was reported to diagnose cytomegalovirus status with high specificity and sensitivity in both the original and validation cohorts. A later analysis found that HLA-associated TCR beta chains were more clonally expanded and had lower generation probabilities than equally common non-associated chains. Because counts were too low, 15 to 20 rarely observed V segments, including chromosome 9 orphons, were left out of the earlier analysis of roughly 600 of the donors. According to a later analysis, parvovirus B19, influenza, CMV and Epstein-Barr virus appeared linked to several top co-occurrence clusters. While some public TCRs were present in many individuals, most TCR sequences turned up only very rarely across donors. In a later analysis, most CMV-associated TCR beta chains were found to appear HLA-restricted, with HLA associations seemingly driven largely by CMV exposure. Because the 87-base-pair reads could not distinguish some IMGT-functional V segments, including TRBV6-2 and TRBV6-3, those segments were excluded. The study listed 164 TCR beta chains as associated with cytomegalovirus.

Source material: PBMCs. The chain uses TRBV7-8 and TRBJ2-5, with no confidently assigned D gene. This clonotype originated in a woman aged 25 to 45 in good health and CMV-seropositive. The CDR3 is CASSLNSQETQYF. The nucleotides are TGTGCCAGCAGCTTGAACAGCCAAGAGACCCAGTACTTC.